This T cell receptor (beta chain) is drawn from a study of shared clonotypes between healthy human individuals. Study-wide background: With ages of 18 to 49, the donors were two women and a few men.

Method: immunoSEQ multiplex PCR; TCRdb's copy keeps in-frame clones and lacks some. The sample shows more than 1.2 million clones, just under 99% of them seen only once. The table lists this clone with a count of one. Antigen unknown. General study results and limits: Clonotypes shared by all four donors outscored non-shared clonotypes in generation probability.

Between the trimmed V and J ends, which lost 7 bases and 0 bases, there was a span of 16 bases. This CDR3 comprises 15 residues. The germline gives CDR1 MNHEY, CDR2 SMNVEV (reference sequence). The chain links TRBV27 to TRBJ2-7; D possibly matches TRBD1 or TRBD2 (5 bases each). The specimen was naive CD4+ T cells sorted from blood. Specified subset: CD45RA+ positively selected. The TCR originated in a young man in good health. The CDR3 region has the DNA TGTGCCAGCAACGGGACCGACGCGAGCTCCTACGAGCAGTACTTC. Translating gives CASNGTDASSYEQYF.